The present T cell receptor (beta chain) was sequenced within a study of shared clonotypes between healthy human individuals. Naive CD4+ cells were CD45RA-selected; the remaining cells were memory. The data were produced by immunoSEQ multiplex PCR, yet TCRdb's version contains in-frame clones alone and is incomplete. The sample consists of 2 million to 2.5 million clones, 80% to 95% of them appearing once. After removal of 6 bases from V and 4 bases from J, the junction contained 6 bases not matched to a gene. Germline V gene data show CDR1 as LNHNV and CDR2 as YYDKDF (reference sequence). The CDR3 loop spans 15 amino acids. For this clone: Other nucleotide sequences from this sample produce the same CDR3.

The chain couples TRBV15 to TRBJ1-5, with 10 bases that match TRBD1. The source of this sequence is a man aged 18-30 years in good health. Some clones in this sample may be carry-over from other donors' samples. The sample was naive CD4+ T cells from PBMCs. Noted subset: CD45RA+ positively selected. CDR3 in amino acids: CATSTRQGANQPQHF. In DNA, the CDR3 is TGTGCCACCAGTACTAGACAGGGGGCTAATCAGCCCCAGCATTTT.